What follows are 23 T cell receptor beta chains derived from one specimen sequenced in a study of T cell repertoires in cytomegalovirus infection. For these TCRs, the target antigens are not known. TCRdb re-called the reads through MiXCR, storing one row per CDR3 protein. The repertoire holds roughly 860,000 distinct CDR3 sequences, with less than 35% as singletons. The specimen comprised cultured CD8+ T cells from PBMCs, sampled from culture after CMV antigen stimulation. These TCRs come from a human donor in good health (CMV status not recorded). Some clones in this sample may be carry-over from other donors' samples.

This clonotype was recorded a few times. CDR3 in amino acids: CASSFIGALDTEAFF. The CDR3 nucleotides are TGTGCCAGCAGTTTTATCGGGGCCCTTGACACTGAAGCTTTCTTT. The J gene is TRBJ1-1, the V gene TRBV27, with a weak D call TRBD1 (5 bases). Between the trimmed V and J ends, which lost 3 bases and 3 bases, there was a span of 14 bases. The germline V gene has CDR1 MNHEY and CDR2 SMNVEV (reference sequence). This CDR3 spans 15 amino acids.

This clonotype has just a few counts. The chain joins TRBV5-5 to TRBJ1-4, with D perhaps matching TRBD1 (6 bases). Looked up from germline, CDR1 is SGHKS and CDR2 is YYEKEE (reference sequence). Trimming left V 5 bases short and J 4 bases short, with 15 bases between. This CDR3 is 15 amino acids long. CDR3 in amino acids: CASSSEGQNNEKLFF. CDR3 DNA: TGTGCCAGCAGTTCTGAAGGACAGAATAATGAAAAACTGTTTTTT. The full variable domain, completed using reference TRBV5-5 and TRBJ1-4, is DAGVTQSPTHLIKTRGQQVTLRCSPISGHKSVSWYQQVLGQGPQFIFQYYEKEERGRGNFPDRFSARQFPNYSSELNVNALLLGDSALYLCASSSEGQNNEKLFFGSGTQLSVL.

The V and J genes are TRBV6-5 and TRBJ1-1, with D possibly TRBD1 on 5 matching bases. V lost 2 bases and J lost 4, with 14 bases in between. The CDR3 covers 15 residues. CDR1 is MNHEY, CDR2 SVGAGI, per germline. In DNA form, the CDR3 reads TGTGCCAGCAGTTACCGAGGGGTGGGGGGCACTGAAGCTTTCTTT. Protein sequence: CASSYRGVGGTEAFF.

The chain combines TRBV2 with TRBJ1-1, with D unclear. This CDR3 is 12 amino acids long. Germline CDR1 is SNHLY and CDR2 is FYNNEI. V gave up 5 bases and J gave up 4 bases, with 8 bases separating them. The DNA of the CDR3 is TGTGCCAGCAGTAGGAAATCCACTGAAGCTTTCTTT. It is translated as CASSRKSTEAFF.

This chain uses TRBV29-1 with TRBJ1-4, with D unclear. Per the germline V gene, CDR1 is SQVTM and CDR2 is ANQGSEA. This CDR3 has 11 amino acids. Trimming took 5 bases from V and 12 from J, leaving 13 bases between them. The CDR3 nucleotides are TGCAGCGTTCGGGGAAGTGGAGAACTGTTTTTT. It encodes CSVRGSGELFF.

CDR3 nucleotide sequence: TGTGCCAGCAGCCAACGACAGGGGCCGAACACCGGGGAGCTGTTTTTT. This gives the protein CASSQRQGPNTGELFF. The rearrangement links TRBV7-6 to TRBJ2-2; 8 positions agree with TRBD1. V was clipped by 5 bases and J by 0 bases; unmatched bases: 5. The CDR3 has 16 amino acids. CDR1 is SGHVS, CDR2 FNYEAQ, per germline.

Regarding this clonotype: The junction departs from the called germline gene at one end, perhaps through a read error. V gene TRBV5-4 combines with J gene TRBJ1-2; D gene uncertain. CDR1 and CDR2 from the germline V gene are SGHNT and YYREEE (reference sequence). This CDR3 region has 14 residues. The CDR3 bases are TGTGCCAACAGCTTGGAGGGCAACTACTATGGCTACACCTTC. It specifies CANSLEGNYYGYTF.

This clonotype was seen more than once but under ten times. J is TRBJ1-2 and V is TRBV15; D is unclear. The germline V and J ends were trimmed by 1 base and 7 bases, with 4 bases remaining between them. Per the germline V gene, CDR1 is LNHNV and CDR2 is YYDKDF (reference sequence). The CDR3 extends over 11 amino acids. The CDR3 loop reads CATSRGAGYTF. CDR3 DNA: TGTGCCACCAGCAGAGGGGCTGGCTACACCTTC.

This clonotype was seen only a few times. This chain joins TRBV24-1 and TRBJ2-2; D is unclear. This CDR3 contains 14 residues. The germline CDR1 and CDR2 sequences are KGHDR and SFDVKD. Trimming took off 5 bases at V and 8 bases at J, with 14 bases between the two ends. CDR3 residues: CATSGTTSSGELFF. The DNA of the CDR3 is TGTGCCACCAGTGGGACCACCTCTTCGGGGGAGCTGTTTTTT.

J is TRBJ2-5 and V is TRBV27, with TRBD2 identical over 13 bases. V lost 4 bases and J lost 0; bases outside the gene matches: 8. There are 18 residues in the CDR3. Germline CDR1 and CDR2: MNHEY and SMNVEV (reference sequence). The CDR3 region has the DNA TGTGCCAGCAGTTCTTGGACTAGCGGGGGTTCGTACCAAGAGACCCAGTACTTC. Protein product: CASSSWTSGGSYQETQYF.

The table lists this clonotype with a few counts. The genes are TRBV13 and TRBJ2-7; 8 nucleotides match TRBD2. V shed 3 bases and J 3 bases; nucleotides not matched to a gene: 10. CDR1 PRHDT and CDR2 FYEKMQ come from the germline V gene (reference sequence). This CDR3 has 16 amino acids. The CDR3 sequence is CASSFRGSGIFYEQYF. CDR3 nucleotide sequence: TGTGCCAGCAGCTTCCGGGGTAGCGGGATATTCTACGAGCAGTACTTC.

This chain joins TRBV19 and TRBJ1-5; TRBD1 matches at 12 bases. V was pared by 6 bases and J by 6 bases, with 6 bases of the junction left unmatched. CDR3 length: 15 residues. The germline V gene encodes CDR1 LNHDA and CDR2 SQIVND (reference sequence). CDR3 DNA: TGTGCCAGTAGGCCGGGACAGGGGGCTCTTCAGCCCCAGCATTTT. It yields the protein CASRPGQGALQPQHF.

V usage is TRBV7-8 and J usage is TRBJ2-1; 12 bases map to TRBD2. With 4 bases clipped from V and 5 bases from J, the junction kept 6 bases outside the gene matches. Germline V gene data show CDR1 as SGHVS and CDR2 as FQNEAQ. CDR3 length: 16 residues. The CDR3 DNA follows: TGTGCCAGCAGCTCCCGACTAGCGGGGGAAAACAATGAGCAGTTCTTC. Translated: CASSSRLAGENNEQFF.

This clonotype was observed a few times. The chain combines TRBV4-1 with TRBJ1-1, with D hard to call. Trimming removed 1 base at V and 0 bases at J, with 12 bases between. The CDR3 sequence is 16 residues long. Per the germline V gene, CDR1 is MGHRA and CDR2 is YSYEKL. CDR3 sequence reads: CASSQALSEMNTEAFF. DNA of the CDR3: TGCGCCAGCAGCCAAGCCCTTAGTGAGATGAACACTGAAGCTTTCTTT.

This clonotype has a handful of counts. V and J are TRBV2 and TRBJ1-2, with D possibly matching TRBD1 (5 bases). Germline values: CDR1 SNHLY, CDR2 FYNNEI. This CDR3 is built from 15 residues. Trimming left V 8 bases short and J 8 bases short, with 24 bases between. DNA of the CDR3: TGTGCCAGCCCCGGGGCAGGGACCTTATCTCGGGGCTACACCTTC. Translated: CASPGAGTLSRGYTF.

V gene TRBV6-5 combines with J gene TRBJ1-3; D remains ambiguous. V gave up 6 bases and J gave up 2 bases, with 11 bases separating them. Germline CDR1 MNHEY, CDR2 SVGAGI. This CDR3 spans 14 amino acids. The CDR3 loop reads CASRARGTGNTIYF. CDR3 DNA: TGTGCCAGCAGGGCAAGAGGAACTGGAAACACCATATATTTT.

This clonotype was seen at least ten times. V gene TRBV12-3 or TRBV12-4 combines with J gene TRBJ2-1, with D uncertain. The CDR3 is 13 amino acids. Trimming took off 6 bases at V and 7 bases at J, with 13 bases between the two ends. The CDR3 loop is CASSPSPRNEQFF. In DNA, the CDR3 is TGTGCCAGCAGCCCAAGCCCCCGGAATGAGCAGTTCTTC.

In this sample, this clonotype turned up a few times. The rearrangement joins TRBV27 to TRBJ2-3, with 9 bases matching TRBD1. Germline loops: CDR1 MNHEY, CDR2 SMNVEV (reference sequence). This CDR3 contains 15 residues. V shed 6 bases, J shed 4 bases, and the junction held 8 bases outside the gene matches. CDR3 sequence reads: CASSSGTGHPDTQYF. For the CDR3, the DNA is TGTGCCAGCAGCTCCGGGACAGGGCACCCAGATACGCAGTATTTT.

The sample holds a few counts of this clonotype. The chain joins TRBV10-2 to TRBJ2-1; tentative D call: TRBD1 (6 bases). The length of the CDR3 is 14 residues. CDR1 is WSHSY and CDR2 is SAAADI in the germline V gene. V lost 7 bases to trimming and J lost 2 bases, with 12 bases between them. The CDR3 nucleotides are TGCGCCAGCACCGCACAGGGTCCCTACAATGAGCAGTTCTTC. Translated: CASTAQGPYNEQFF.

The CDR3 region has the DNA TGTGCCAGCACTCCAGGGAACTATGGCTACACCTTC. This encodes CASTPGNYGYTF. The chain couples TRBV28 to TRBJ1-2; a weak D match, TRBD1 (5 bases). Trimming pared 7 bases from V and 2 bases from J, leaving 8 bases between. CDR3 length: 12 residues. CDR1 and CDR2 from the germline V gene are MDHEN and SYDVKM.

The rearrangement uses TRBV7-8 and TRBJ2-1; 8 nucleotides match TRBD2. V shed 0 bases and J 6 bases; nucleotides not matched to a gene: 7. There are 16 residues in the CDR3. The germline V gene encodes CDR1 SGHVS and CDR2 FQNEAQ. CDR3 nucleotide sequence: TGTGCCAGCAGCTTAGCGACGGGGGGGCTTCCCAATGAGCAGTTCTTC. Translation gives CASSLATGGLPNEQFF.

This clonotype was detected a few times. The V and J genes are TRBV7-6 and TRBJ2-1; D assignment may be TRBD1 or TRBD2 (5 bases each). V was shortened by 5 bases and J by 0 bases, with 14 bases between the two germline ends. CDR3 length equals 16 residues. The germline V gene has CDR1 SGHVS and CDR2 FNYEAQ. Here the CDR3 reads CASSGRDGSSYNEQFF. DNA for the CDR3: TGTGCCAGCAGCGGACGGGACGGCAGCTCCTACAATGAGCAGTTCTTC.

This sequence joins TRBV12-3 or TRBV12-4 and TRBJ2-1, with 8 bases that match TRBD2. This CDR3 has 16 amino acids. The junction had 5 bases not matched to a gene; V was cut back by 4 bases and J by 0 bases. This CDR3 reads CASSCGGQSSYNEQFF. CDR3 coding DNA: TGTGCCAGCAGTTGCGGGGGGCAGAGCTCCTACAATGAGCAGTTCTTC.